This T cell receptor beta chain was sequenced during a study of blood T cell repertoires in COVID-19. Study context: Researchers got acute and convalescent COVID-19 samples from the United States, Italy and Spain.

Some clones are missing from TCRdb's copy, which holds only in-frame ones; the method was immunoSEQ multiplex PCR. Of about 160,000 clones listed, around 74% are singletons. This clone appeared once. CDR3 length equals 20 residues. The V gene end was trimmed by 10 bases and the J gene end by 0 bases; junction bases not matched to a gene: 13. Germline lookup yields CDR1 SGHNT and CDR2 YENEEA. The chain recombines TRBV11-3 with TRBJ2-6; 15 nucleotides match TRBD2. The source material was peripheral blood. The receptor was derived from a man between 65 and 79 years old with acute or convalescent COVID-19. The DNA for the CDR3 is TGTGCCAAAGTCCCGGGACTAGCGGGAGGCCCCTCCTCTGGGGCCAACGTCCTGACTTTC. Translating gives CAKVPGLAGGPSSGANVLTF.